This T cell receptor beta chain was retrieved from a study of shared clonotypes between healthy human individuals. Study information: Contributing individuals were a couple of females and a few males aged 18 to 49.

V was pared by 4 bases and J by 3 bases, with 7 bases of the junction left unmatched. This CDR3 is built from 14 residues. Germline CDR1 reads SGHRS; CDR2 reads YFSETQ. Points from the study as a whole: Compared with memory subsets, naive subsets generally had larger estimated richness.

Profiling relied on immunoSEQ multiplex PCR, and the TCRdb table lists in-frame clones only, not all of them. The sample includes around 2,000,000 clones, 93% of them seen just once. A remark on this clone: Its antigen is undetermined.

CD45RO-negative, CCR7-selected cells formed the naive CD8 fraction, which excluded terminally differentiated effector memory CD45RA+ cells. The donors, all of them Caucasian adults, lived in Nashville, Tennessee. The rearrangement joins TRBV5-1 to TRBJ2-7, with TRBD2 matching over 7 bases. The sequenced sample was naive CD8+ T cells from PBMCs. The clonotype comes from a man younger than 30 in good health. Some clones in this sample may be carry-over from other donors' samples. The DNA of the CDR3 is TGCGCCAGCAGCGAAGAAGGGACTATCTACGAGCAGTACTTC. It translates to CASSEEGTIYEQYF.